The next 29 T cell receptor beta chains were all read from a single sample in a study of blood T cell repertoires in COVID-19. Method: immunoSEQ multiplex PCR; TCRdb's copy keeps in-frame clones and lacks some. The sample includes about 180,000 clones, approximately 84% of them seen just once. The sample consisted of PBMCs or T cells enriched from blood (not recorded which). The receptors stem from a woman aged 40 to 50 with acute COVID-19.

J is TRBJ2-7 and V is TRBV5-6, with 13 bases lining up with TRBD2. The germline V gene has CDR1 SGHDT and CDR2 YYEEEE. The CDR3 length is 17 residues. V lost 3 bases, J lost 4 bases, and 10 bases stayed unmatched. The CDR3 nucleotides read TGTGCCAGCAGCTCCCGGACTAGCGGGAGAGGGAGGTACGAGCAGTACTTC. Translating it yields CASSSRTSGRGRYEQYF.

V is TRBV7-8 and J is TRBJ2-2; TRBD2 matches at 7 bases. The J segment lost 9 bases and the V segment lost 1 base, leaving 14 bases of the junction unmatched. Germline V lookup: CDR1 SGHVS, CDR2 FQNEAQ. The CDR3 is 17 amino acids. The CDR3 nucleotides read TGTGCCAGCAGCTTAGGGGGGGAGGGTCGACTATACAGGGAGCTGTTTTTT. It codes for CASSLGGEGRLYRELFF.

Written as DNA, the CDR3 is TGTGCCAGCTCACCGGGGACAGGGAGTTCGTTGACTGAAGCTTTCTTT. Translated: CASSPGTGSSLTEAFF. The chain links TRBV18 to TRBJ1-1, with TRBD1 matching over 9 bases. J gave up 5 bases and V 3 bases, and 10 bases lay outside the gene matches. Germline values: CDR1 KGHSH, CDR2 LQKENI. This CDR3 is 16 amino acids long. Together with reference TRBV18 and TRBJ1-1, the CDR3 gives the full variable domain: NAGVMQNPRHLVRRRGQEARLRCSPMKGHSHVYWYRQLPEEGLKFMVYLQKENIIDESGMPKERFSAEFPKEGPSILRIQQVVRGDSAAYFCASSPGTGSSLTEAFFGQGTRLTVV.

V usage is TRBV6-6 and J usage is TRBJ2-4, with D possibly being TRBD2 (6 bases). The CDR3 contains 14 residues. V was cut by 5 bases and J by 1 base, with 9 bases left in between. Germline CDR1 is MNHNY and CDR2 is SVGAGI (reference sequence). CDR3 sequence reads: CASSPSGAKNIQYF. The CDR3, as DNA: TGTGCCAGCAGTCCGAGCGGGGCCAAAAACATTCAGTACTTC.

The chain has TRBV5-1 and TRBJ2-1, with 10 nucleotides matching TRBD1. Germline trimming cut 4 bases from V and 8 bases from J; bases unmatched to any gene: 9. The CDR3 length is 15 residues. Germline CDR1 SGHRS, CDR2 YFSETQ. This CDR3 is CASSLRDRGGDEQFF. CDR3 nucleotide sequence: TGCGCCAGCAGCCTCCGGGACAGGGGAGGAGATGAGCAGTTCTTC. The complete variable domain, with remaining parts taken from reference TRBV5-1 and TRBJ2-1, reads KAGVTQTPRYLIKTRGQQVTLSCSPISGHRSVSWYQQTPGQGLQFLFEYFSETQRNKGNFPGRFSGRQFSNSRSEMNVSTLELGDSALYLCASSLRDRGGDEQFFGPGTRLTVL.

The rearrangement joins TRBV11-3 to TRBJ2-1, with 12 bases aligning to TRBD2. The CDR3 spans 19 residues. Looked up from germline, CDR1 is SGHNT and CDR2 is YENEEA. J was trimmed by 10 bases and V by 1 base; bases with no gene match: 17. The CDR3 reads CASSLGPGLAGGMRREQFF. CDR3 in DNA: TGTGCCAGCAGCTTAGGGCCCGGGCTAGCGGGAGGGATGAGGCGGGAGCAGTTCTTC.

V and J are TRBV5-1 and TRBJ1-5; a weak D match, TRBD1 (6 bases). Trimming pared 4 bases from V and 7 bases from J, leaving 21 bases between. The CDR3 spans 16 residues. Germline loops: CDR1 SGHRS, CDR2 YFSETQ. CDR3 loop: CASSPGGQGMGQPQHF. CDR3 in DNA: TGCGCCAGCAGCCCGGGAGGGCAGGGGATGGGGCAGCCCCAGCATTTT.

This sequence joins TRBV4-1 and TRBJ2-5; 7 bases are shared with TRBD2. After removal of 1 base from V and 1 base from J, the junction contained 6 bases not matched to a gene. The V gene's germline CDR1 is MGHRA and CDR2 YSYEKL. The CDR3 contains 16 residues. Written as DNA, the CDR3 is TGCGCCAGCAGCCAAGGGGTCGGGAGGACCCAAGAGACCCAGTACTTC. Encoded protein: CASSQGVGRTQETQYF.

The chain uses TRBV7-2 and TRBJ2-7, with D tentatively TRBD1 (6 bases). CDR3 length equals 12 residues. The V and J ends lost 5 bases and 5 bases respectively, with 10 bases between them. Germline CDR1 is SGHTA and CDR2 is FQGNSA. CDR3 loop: CASSPQGNEQYF. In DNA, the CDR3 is TGTGCCAGCAGCCCTCAGGGGAACGAGCAGTACTTC.

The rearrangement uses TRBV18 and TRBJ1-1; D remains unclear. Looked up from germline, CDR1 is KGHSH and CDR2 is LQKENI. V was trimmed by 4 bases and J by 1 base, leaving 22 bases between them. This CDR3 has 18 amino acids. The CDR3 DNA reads TGTGCCAGCTCACTAAGAGGATACTCCGACGGGAAGAACACTGAAGCTTTCTTT. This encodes CASSLRGYSDGKNTEAFF.

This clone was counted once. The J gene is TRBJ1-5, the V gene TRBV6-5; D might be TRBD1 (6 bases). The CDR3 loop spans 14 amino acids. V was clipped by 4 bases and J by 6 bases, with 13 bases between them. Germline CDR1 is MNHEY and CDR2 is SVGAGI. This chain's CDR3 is CASSSGGGSQPQHF. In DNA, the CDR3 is TGTGCCAGCAGTTCGGGAGGGGGTTCTCAGCCCCAGCATTTT.

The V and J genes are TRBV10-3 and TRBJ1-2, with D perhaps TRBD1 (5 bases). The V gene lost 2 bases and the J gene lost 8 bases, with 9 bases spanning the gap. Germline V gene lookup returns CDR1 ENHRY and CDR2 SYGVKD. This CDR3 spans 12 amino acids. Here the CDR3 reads CAISEPQGGYTF. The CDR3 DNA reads TGTGCCATCAGTGAGCCGCAGGGAGGCTACACCTTC.

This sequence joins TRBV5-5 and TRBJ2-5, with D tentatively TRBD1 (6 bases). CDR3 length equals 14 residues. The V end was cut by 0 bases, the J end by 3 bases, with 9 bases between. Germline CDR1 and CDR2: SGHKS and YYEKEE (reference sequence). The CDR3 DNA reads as TGTGCCAGCAGCTTGGGACAGGCTAAAGAGACCCAGTACTTC. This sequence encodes CASSLGQAKETQYF.

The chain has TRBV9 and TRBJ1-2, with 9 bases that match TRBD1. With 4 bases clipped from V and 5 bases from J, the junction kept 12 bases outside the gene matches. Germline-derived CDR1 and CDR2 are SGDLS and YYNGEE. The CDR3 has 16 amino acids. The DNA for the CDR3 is TGTGCCAGCAGCAAGGGACAGGGTACCCCTTGGTATGGCTACACCTTC. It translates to CASSKGQGTPWYGYTF.

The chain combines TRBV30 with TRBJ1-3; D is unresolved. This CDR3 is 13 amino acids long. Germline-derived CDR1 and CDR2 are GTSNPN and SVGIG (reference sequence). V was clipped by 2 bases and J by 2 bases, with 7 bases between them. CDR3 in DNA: TGTGCCTGGAGTTGGCAAGCTGGAAACACCATATATTTT. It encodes CAWSWQAGNTIYF.

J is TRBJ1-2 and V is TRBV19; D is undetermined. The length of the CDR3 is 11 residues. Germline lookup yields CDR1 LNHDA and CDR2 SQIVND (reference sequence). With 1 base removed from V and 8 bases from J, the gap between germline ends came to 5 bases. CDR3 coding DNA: TGTGCCAGTAGTATAGGGGCGGGCTACACCTTC. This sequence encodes CASSIGAGYTF.

CDR3 region: CSVGLAAGANVLTF. CDR3 bases: TGCAGCGTTGGTTTGGCTGCTGGGGCCAACGTCCTGACTTTC. The chain is built from TRBV29-1 and TRBJ2-6; D unclear. From germline, CDR1 is SQVTM and CDR2 ANQGSEA. CDR3 length: 14 residues. V shed 4 bases and J shed 2 bases, with 9 bases lying between them.

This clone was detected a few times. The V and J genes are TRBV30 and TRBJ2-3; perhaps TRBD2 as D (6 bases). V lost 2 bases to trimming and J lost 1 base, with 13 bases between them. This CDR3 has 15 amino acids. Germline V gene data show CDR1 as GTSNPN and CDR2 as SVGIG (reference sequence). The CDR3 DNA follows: TGTGCCTGGAGTACTAGCTCAGCTCGCACAGATACGCAGTATTTT. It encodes CAWSTSSARTDTQYF.

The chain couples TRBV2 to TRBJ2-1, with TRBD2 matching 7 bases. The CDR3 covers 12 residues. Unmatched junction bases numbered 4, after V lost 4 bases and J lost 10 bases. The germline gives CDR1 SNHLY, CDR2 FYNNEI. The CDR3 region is CASSAIAGEQFF. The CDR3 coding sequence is TGTGCCAGCAGTGCTATAGCGGGCGAGCAGTTCTTC.

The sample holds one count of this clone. The CDR3 loop reads CASRRGQGAAGELFF. CDR3 nucleotide sequence: TGTGCCAGTAGAAGGGGACAGGGGGCAGCCGGGGAGCTGTTTTTT. The chain combines TRBV19 with TRBJ2-2; 12 bases are shared with TRBD1. Trimming at V came to 6 bases and at J to 6 bases, leaving 5 bases not matched to a gene. CDR1 is LNHDA and CDR2 is SQIVND in the germline V gene (reference sequence). This CDR3 contains 15 residues.

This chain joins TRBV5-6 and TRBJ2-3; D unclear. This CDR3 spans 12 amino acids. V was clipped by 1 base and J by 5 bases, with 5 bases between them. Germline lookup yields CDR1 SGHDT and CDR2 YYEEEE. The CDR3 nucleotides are TGTGCCAGCAGCTTGTCGAGAGATACGCAGTATTTT. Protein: CASSLSRDTQYF.

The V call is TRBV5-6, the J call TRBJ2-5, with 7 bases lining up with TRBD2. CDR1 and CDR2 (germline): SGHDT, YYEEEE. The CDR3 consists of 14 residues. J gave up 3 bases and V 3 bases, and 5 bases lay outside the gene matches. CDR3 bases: TGTGCCAGCAGCTCCCTAGCGGCTGAAGAGACCCAGTACTTC. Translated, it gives CASSSLAAEETQYF.

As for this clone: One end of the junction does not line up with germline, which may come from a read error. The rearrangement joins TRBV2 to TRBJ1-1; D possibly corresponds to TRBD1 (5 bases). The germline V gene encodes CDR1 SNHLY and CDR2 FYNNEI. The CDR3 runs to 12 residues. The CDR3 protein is CASTGAGGVPFF. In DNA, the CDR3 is TGTGCCAGCACCGGGGCGGGCGGGGTCCCGTTTTTT.

The CDR3 DNA follows: TGTGCCAGCAGTGGATGGCGGGAGGCTTACACAGATACGCAGTATTTT. Its translation: CASSGWREAYTDTQYF. The genes are TRBV2 and TRBJ2-3, with 8 bases matching TRBD2. CDR3 size: 16 residues. The ends lost 4 bases at V and 2 bases at J; junction bases unmatched: 8. Germline V lookup: CDR1 SNHLY, CDR2 FYNNEI.

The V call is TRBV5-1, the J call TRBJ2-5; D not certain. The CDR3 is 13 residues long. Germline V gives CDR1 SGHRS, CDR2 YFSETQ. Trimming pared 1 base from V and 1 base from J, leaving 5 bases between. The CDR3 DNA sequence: TGCGCCAGCAGCTTGATTATCCAAGAGACCCAGTACTTC. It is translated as CASSLIIQETQYF.

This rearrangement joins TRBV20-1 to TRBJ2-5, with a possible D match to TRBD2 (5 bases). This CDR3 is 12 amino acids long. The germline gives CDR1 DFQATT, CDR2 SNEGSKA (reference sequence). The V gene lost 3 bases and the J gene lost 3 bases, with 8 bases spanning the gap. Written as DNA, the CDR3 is TGCAGTGCTAGTGTGGGAGAAGAGACCCAGTACTTC. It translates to CSASVGEETQYF.

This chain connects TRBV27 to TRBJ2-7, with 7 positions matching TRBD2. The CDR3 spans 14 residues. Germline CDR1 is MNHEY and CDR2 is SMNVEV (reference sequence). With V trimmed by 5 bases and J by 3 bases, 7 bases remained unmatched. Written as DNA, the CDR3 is TGTGCCAGCAGTCCTACCAGGGAGGGCTACGAGCAGTACTTC. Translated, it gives CASSPTREGYEQYF.

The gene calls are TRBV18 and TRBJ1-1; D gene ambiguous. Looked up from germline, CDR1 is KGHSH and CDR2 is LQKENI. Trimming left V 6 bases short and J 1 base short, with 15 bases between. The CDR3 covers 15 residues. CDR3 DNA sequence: TGTGCCAGCTCCCCGCGCGAGTGGTCGAACACTGAAGCTTTCTTT. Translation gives CASSPREWSNTEAFF.

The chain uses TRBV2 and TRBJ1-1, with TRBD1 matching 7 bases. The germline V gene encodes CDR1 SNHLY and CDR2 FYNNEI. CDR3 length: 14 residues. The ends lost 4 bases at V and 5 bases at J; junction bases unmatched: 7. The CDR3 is CASSVGGLRTEAFF. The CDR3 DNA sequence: TGTGCCAGCAGTGTAGGGGGCCTGAGGACTGAAGCTTTCTTT.